Given below is one T cell receptor beta chain in context. Its specific antigen is unknown. Base quality data are lacking; no much larger clone is found one base away. Library method: the immunoSEQ multiplex PCR assay. For the multiplex PCR, a mixture combining 60 forward primers for TCR Vbeta segments and 13 reverse primers for TCR Jbeta segments was used. Amplification of the CDR3 region of rearranged TCR beta genes was performed with a multiplex PCR assay on genomic DNA. The amplified TCR beta libraries were sequenced on the Illumina HiSeq System as 87-base-pair reads. As for how the authors treated the data: In a later analysis, tens of millions of unique TCR beta chains were counted across the roughly 610 repertoires, and roughly 11 million of these chains were shared by at least two donors. A nearest-neighbor algorithm error-corrected the raw reads and collapsed the reads into unique sequences, merging closely related sequences to remove PCR and sequencing errors. To assign V, D and J gene segments, CDR3 sequences were aligned to IMGT reference sequences. For a sequence to be retained, at least a six-nucleotide match to both a V gene segment and a J gene segment was required. A rearrangement was called productive if the CDR3 had no stop codons and remained in frame with V and J, and every other rearrangement was called non-productive. CDR3 was defined according to IMGT convention as the region running from the second conserved V-encoded cysteine to the conserved J-encoded phenylalanine. In an earlier analysis of 500 to 650 of the donors, sequences lacking an unambiguous match to a single V gene segment were excluded. An earlier analysis of under 750 of the donors called V segments functional above 56.7% productive rearrangements and segregating when the between-donor standard deviation exceeded 5%. A statistical classification framework was built to diagnose cytomegalovirus status from the catalog of TCR beta chain sequences. In a later analysis, TCR nucleotide sequences were compared against IMGT/GENE-DB human TR gene sequences so that V and J genes could be assigned. In a later analysis, CDR3 sequences and most-parsimonious VDJ recombination scenarios were assigned using the TCRdist pipeline. In a later analysis, each TCR beta chain was defined by its CDR3 amino acid sequence together with its V-gene family, and reads without a unique V-gene family were excluded. A later analysis removed 592 highly shared, low-generation-probability nucleotide sequences to deal with suspected cross-contamination and a sequencing artifact. A later analysis calculated a clonal expansion index for each public chain from normalized within-repertoire ranks of inferred template counts. In a later analysis, generation probabilities were computed using a VDJ recombination model fitted to out-of-frame rearrangements, and the results were checked against IGoR. Hypergeometric tests were used in a later analysis to score TCR-TCR, TCR-HLA and TCR-CMV co-occurrence, with a repertoire-size bias correction applied to the TCR pairs. In a later analysis, false discovery rates were estimated by permuting HLA or CMV assignments 20 times. A later analysis grouped co-occurring TCRs with DBSCAN, adding TCRdist sequence similarity when clustering within HLA-allele-positive subsets. For co-occurrence clustering, repertoires with fewer than 30,000 or more than 120,000 public chains were excluded, along with a handful of repertoires with anomalous nucleotide sharing. The clones in this table, taken by TCRdb from immuneACCESS, are in-frame only. Not every clone is retained; where verified, under half of the shortfall comes from an unresolved V gene, and the cause of the rest is unknown. For V, J and clone size, that table is used; D and trimming come from the DNA. The sample table lists 140,000 to 150,000 clones, around 9.7% of them with a count of one. The leading ten clones occupy 1.8% of the sample.

CDR1 and CDR2, per the germline V gene, are SGHDT and YYEEEE. From its cysteine to its phenylalanine, the CDR3 spans 14 amino acids. The DNA shown is the 42-base CDR3, in frame from base 1. V gives up 3 bases and J gives up 3 bases, and the segment between their germline ends measures 12 bases. The cohort was made up of approximately 670 healthy bone marrow donors. Cohort members were all nominally healthy when sampled, although unrecorded immune exposures were likely present. The donor tested CMV seronegative and was one of the 352 seronegative cohort members. A peripheral blood sample was collected from each donor, and TCR beta sequencing was performed on peripheral blood mononuclear cells. The Qiagen DNeasy Blood Extraction Kit was used to extract genomic DNA from the blood cell samples. The sample belongs to a study of cytomegalovirus exposure and HLA in healthy donors (dated by TCRdb to the late 2010s). Regarding the research as a whole: An earlier analysis of approximately 640 of the donors reported 250 to 350 Gb of sequence data and some 120 million unique TCR beta sequences from roughly 200 million T cells. HLA typing covered class I and class II loci at four-digit resolution. The study used immunosequencing to profile the T cell repertoires of approximately 650 subjects and linked those repertoires to cytomegalovirus serostatus. Donor age, sex, ethnicity and CMV serostatus were compiled alongside the repertoire data. The study was designed to test whether signatures of past pathogen exposure could be identified by cataloging public T cell receptors. The number of donors typed differed by locus, with roughly 629-640 for A, B, C, DRB1 and DQB1, roughly 520 for DQA1, about 610 for DPA1, and some 440 for DPB1. About 300 gigabases of sequencing data and tens of millions of unique TCR sequences were included in an early release covering over 600 HLA-typed donors. Because of strong linkage in the cohort, four or five DR-DQ haplotypes were treated as single units for association and clustering. Among the approximately 430 genotyped donors, approximately 76% belonged to the genetic ancestry cluster associated with self-reported Caucasian donors. On average, 235,054 unique TCR beta nucleotide sequences were sequenced per donor among some 420 genotyped donors of the cohort, with about 19% of those sequences being non-productive. To predict cytomegalovirus infection status, the study combined high-throughput TCR immunosequencing, statistical association of individual TCRs with disease status, and machine learning. Rather than using new phenotypic data, the later analysis identified candidate immune exposures from TCR beta sequences and from how often those sequences occurred across donors. A separate validation cohort of approximately 130 different subjects was used in addition to the approximately 700-subject first cohort. Genome-wide SNP genotypes for about three fifths of the roughly 700 donors were used in a later genetic analysis, which treated that subset as a discovery cohort. To decide whether each TCR beta V gene segment behaved as functional or pseudogenic, an earlier analysis of fewer than 750 of the donors relied on high-throughput TCR beta sequencing. All discovery cohort repertoires had been generated on a single sequencing platform. In a later analysis, previously published TCR beta repertoires from 550 to 700 donors were re-analyzed and high-resolution HLA genotyping was added so that TCR occurrence patterns could be studied.

Study-wide findings and limitations: According to a later analysis, parvovirus B19, influenza, CMV and Epstein-Barr virus appeared linked to several top co-occurrence clusters. For the cohort, immune exposure information was limited to CMV serostatus. According to a later analysis, most CMV-associated TCR beta chains appeared to be HLA-restricted, and the HLA associations seemed to be driven largely by CMV exposure. The classifier was reported to diagnose cytomegalovirus status with high specificity and sensitivity in both the original cohort and the validation cohort. Most TCR sequences were seen in very few donors, while some public TCRs were found in many individuals. A later analysis found that HLA-associated TCR beta chains were more clonally expanded and had lower generation probabilities than equally common non-associated chains. A further reported finding was that TCR beta sequences accurately predicted the HLA-A and HLA-B alleles for most subjects in the first cohort. The presence/absence analyses assumed that sequencing depth was roughly uniform across donors, and that assumption may not be true. In a later analysis, the rate of TCR association differed among HLA loci, with DRB1 alleles having the most associated TCRs and HLA-C alleles having the fewest. The study gave a list of 150 to 200 TCR beta chains associated with cytomegalovirus. An earlier analysis of around 540 of the donors showed that most TCR beta V segments appeared in productive rearrangements either about 87% or about 30% of the time, which broadly matched IMGT annotations. When HLA alleles, especially DR and DQ, strongly co-occurred, attributing TCR associations to individual alleles was difficult. The authors suggested that the approach could potentially be generalized to other disease states and immunological phenotypes. Linkage disequilibrium might explain the correlated functional status among segregating V segments, but an unknown experimental factor could not be excluded. Three of the identified cytomegalovirus-associated TCR beta chains were confirmed in vitro to be specific for cytomegalovirus antigens. In a later genetic analysis, fewer N-insertions in productive TCRs were reported among donors in an Asian-associated ancestry cluster than the roughly 700-donor mean. Some 15 rarely observed V segments, including chromosome 9 orphons, were excluded from the earlier analysis of several hundred of the donors because counts were too low. At a false discovery rate of 0.05, a later analysis linked roughly 17,000 TCR beta sequences to specific HLA alleles. Because HLA typing was missing for some donors at each locus, association tests included only the typed subset. Only TCR beta chains were sequenced in this cohort, and the absence of alpha or paired-chain data limited detectable features. Some IMGT-functional V segments, including TRBV6-2 and TRBV6-3, could not be told apart with the 87-base-pair reads, so those segments were excluded. The sequencing pipeline was judged likely to have produced a cluster of highly shared sequence variants as a technical artifact. V-gene and J-gene trimming of TCR beta chains was associated with a missense DCLRE1C variant in a later genetic analysis, and the association was replicated in an independent cohort.

The clonotype originates from a middle-aged man in good health and CMV-seronegative. The sample comprised PBMCs. The chain uses TRBV5-6 and TRBJ2-5; TRBD2 is perhaps the D gene, given 6 matching bases. The CDR3 region: CASSSNGGEETQYF. Here is the DNA: TGTGCCAGCAGCTCAAATGGCGGGGAAGAGACCCAGTACTTC. Where the CDR3 stops, the reference TRBV5-6 and TRBJ2-5 genes take over; the full variable domain is DAGVTQSPTHLIKTRGQQVTLRCSPKSGHDTVSWYQQALGQGPQFIFQYYEEEERQRGNFPDRFSGHQFPNYSSELNVNALLLGDSALYLCASSSNGGEETQYFGPGTRLLVL.